What follows are 14 T cell receptor beta chains derived from one specimen sequenced in a study of Graves' ophthalmopathy and Graves' hyperthyroidism. Using RNA transcripts, the TCR beta CDR3 regions were amplified. First-round RT-PCR with HTBI primers preceded a second-round multiplex PCR. TCRdb reprocessed the multiplex PCR reads with MiXCR, giving one entry per CDR3 protein. The sample has more than 550,000 distinct CDR3 sequences, approximately 39% seen once. Specimen: peripheral blood. Receptors originate from an adult man with Graves' ophthalmopathy.

A few counts support this clonotype. The V gene is TRBV9, the J gene TRBJ2-2, with D perhaps assigned TRBD1 or TRBD2 (7 bases each). The CDR3 consists of 16 residues. From germline, CDR1 is SGDLS and CDR2 YYNGEE. With 4 bases removed from V and 5 bases from J, the gap between germline ends came to 18 bases. The CDR3 is CASSSRSQGGTGELFF. In DNA form, the CDR3 reads TGTGCCAGCAGCTCTAGAAGCCAGGGGGGGACCGGGGAGCTGTTTTTT.

At least ten counts were recorded for this clonotype. The chain recombines TRBV20-1 with TRBJ2-5; a weak D match, TRBD2 (6 bases). This CDR3 is 14 amino acids long. Germline V CDR1 and CDR2: DFQATT, SNEGSKA (reference sequence). Between the trimmed V and J ends, which lost 5 bases and 2 bases, there was a span of 15 bases. For the CDR3, the DNA is TGCAGTGCTGGAGGGCCGGGGTTTCAAGAGACCCAGTACTTC. Translated: CSAGGPGFQETQYF.

This clonotype was seen at least ten times. This sequence joins TRBV20-1 and TRBJ1-1; D is unresolved. This CDR3 has 10 residues. V was clipped by 3 bases and J by 8 bases, with 7 bases between them. Germline CDR1 reads DFQATT; CDR2 reads SNEGSKA (reference sequence). The CDR3, as DNA: TGCAGTGCTAGTTCCAGGGAAGCTTTCTTT. This gives the protein CSASSREAFF.

As regards this clonotype: A much larger clone differs from this one at a single base, so this may be a read error. V and J are TRBV5-1 and TRBJ2-2; 7 nucleotides align to TRBD2. The length of the CDR3 is 17 residues. Germline CDR1 reads SGHRS; CDR2 reads YFSETQ. CDR3 loop: CAGSIREVAWNTGELFF. The CDR3, as DNA: TGCGCCGGCAGCATACGGGAGGTAGCGTGGAACACCGGGGAGCTGTTTTTT.

The chain links TRBV29-1 to TRBJ2-7, with no clear D. Germline CDR1 is SQVTM and CDR2 is ANQGSEA. Trimming removed 0 bases from V and 5 bases from J, with 8 bases in between. This CDR3 is 12 amino acids long. The CDR3 DNA sequence: TGCAGCGTTGAAGACTACGGTGACGAGCAGTACTTC. Translation: CSVEDYGDEQYF.

This clonotype was recorded at least ten times. The chain is built from TRBV12-3 or TRBV12-4 and TRBJ1-1; D gene ambiguous. The CDR3 loop spans 12 amino acids. Trimming took 7 bases from V and 6 from J, leaving 12 bases between them. The chain's CDR3 is CASNPLGAEAFF. The CDR3 DNA follows: TGTGCCAGCAACCCCCTGGGAGCTGAAGCTTTCTTT.

This clonotype was counted ten times or more. The chain recombines TRBV29-1 with TRBJ2-2; D is perhaps TRBD1 or TRBD2 (5 bases each). With 3 bases removed from V and 2 bases from J, the gap between germline ends came to 10 bases. Per germline, CDR1 SQVTM and CDR2 ANQGSEA. The length of the CDR3 is 14 residues. The CDR3: CSVEVGPNTGELFF. CDR3 sequence (DNA): TGCAGCGTTGAGGTGGGACCCAACACCGGGGAGCTGTTTTTT.

The rearrangement joins TRBV10-2 to TRBJ1-5; TRBD1 agrees at 7 bases. Trimming at V came to 2 bases and at J to 6 bases, leaving 7 bases not matched to a gene. Looked up from germline, CDR1 is WSHSY and CDR2 is SAAADI. This CDR3 spans 15 amino acids. The CDR3 nucleotides read TGCGCCAGCAGTGAGAGATGGACAGGCCGTCAGCCCCAGCATTTT. Translating it yields CASSERWTGRQPQHF.

This chain links TRBV2 with TRBJ2-7, with TRBD2 matching 7 bases. Looked up from germline, CDR1 is SNHLY and CDR2 is FYNNEI. The V segment lost 8 bases and the J segment 3 bases; nucleotides outside the gene matches: 10. CDR3 length: 14 residues. The CDR3 nucleotides are TGTGCCAGCGTTGGGGCGGGAGAGGTCTACGAGCAGTACTTC. This sequence encodes CASVGAGEVYEQYF. Looking up the rest from reference TRBV2 and TRBJ2-7 gives the full variable domain: EPEVTQTPSHQVTQMGQEVILRCVPISNHLYFYWYRQILGQKVEFLVSFYNNEISEKSEIFDDQFSVERPDGSNFTLKIRSTKLEDSAMYFCASVGAGEVYEQYFGPGTRLTVT.

This chain connects TRBV4-3 to TRBJ1-3; 9 positions match TRBD1. The CDR3 spans 15 residues. V shed 4 bases and J 4 bases; nucleotides not matched to a gene: 5. Germline CDR1 is LGHNA and CDR2 is YSLEER. The CDR3, as DNA: TGCGCCAGCAGCCCTAACAGGGGGCCAGGAAACACCATATATTTT. It codes for CASSPNRGPGNTIYF.

This clonotype has at least ten counts. The rearrangement joins TRBV10-3 to TRBJ1-2; weak D call: TRBD1 (5 bases). CDR3 length: 12 amino acids. The germline V and J ends were trimmed by 3 bases and 7 bases, with 9 bases remaining between them. The V gene's germline CDR1 is ENHRY and CDR2 SYGVKD. CDR3 nucleotide sequence: TGTGCCATCAGTGACAGGCAGGGTGGCTACACCTTC. As protein: CAISDRQGGYTF.

This clonotype was observed many times. The chain carries TRBV2 and TRBJ1-1; 9 nucleotides agree with TRBD1. CDR1 is SNHLY, CDR2 FYNNEI, per germline. V lost 6 bases to trimming and J lost 3 bases; unmatched junction nucleotides: 5. The CDR3 covers 14 residues. In DNA, the CDR3 is TGTGCCAGCAGCCCACAGGGGGCGGACACTGAAGCTTTCTTT. This codes for CASSPQGADTEAFF.

This clonotype was counted a few times. V gene TRBV29-1 combines with J gene TRBJ2-3; 7 nucleotides align to TRBD1. The CDR3 is made up of 14 amino acids. V gave up 3 bases and J gave up 4 bases; unmatched junction bases: 7. CDR1 SQVTM and CDR2 ANQGSEA come from the germline V gene. The CDR3 reads CSVDSRGYPDTQYF. Here the CDR3 DNA reads TGCAGCGTTGATAGCAGGGGGTATCCAGATACGCAGTATTTT.

This clonotype was seen many times. The rearrangement links TRBV5-1 to TRBJ1-1; TRBD1 matches at 11 bases. From germline, CDR1 is SGHRS and CDR2 YFSETQ. The CDR3 runs to 15 residues. With 4 bases clipped from V and 4 bases from J, the junction kept 6 bases outside the gene matches. The chain's CDR3 is CASSRWDRGSTEAFF. CDR3 sequence (DNA): TGCGCCAGCAGCCGCTGGGACAGGGGGAGCACTGAAGCTTTCTTT.